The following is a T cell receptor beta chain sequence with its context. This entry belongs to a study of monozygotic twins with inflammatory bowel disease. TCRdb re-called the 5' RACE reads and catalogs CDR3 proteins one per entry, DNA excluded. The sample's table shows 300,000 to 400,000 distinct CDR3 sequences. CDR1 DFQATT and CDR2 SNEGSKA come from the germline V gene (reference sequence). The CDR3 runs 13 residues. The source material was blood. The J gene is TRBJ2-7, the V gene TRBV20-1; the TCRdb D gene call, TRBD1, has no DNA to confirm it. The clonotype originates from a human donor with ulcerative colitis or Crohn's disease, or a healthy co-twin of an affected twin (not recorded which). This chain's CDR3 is CSAPRDTSYEQYF.